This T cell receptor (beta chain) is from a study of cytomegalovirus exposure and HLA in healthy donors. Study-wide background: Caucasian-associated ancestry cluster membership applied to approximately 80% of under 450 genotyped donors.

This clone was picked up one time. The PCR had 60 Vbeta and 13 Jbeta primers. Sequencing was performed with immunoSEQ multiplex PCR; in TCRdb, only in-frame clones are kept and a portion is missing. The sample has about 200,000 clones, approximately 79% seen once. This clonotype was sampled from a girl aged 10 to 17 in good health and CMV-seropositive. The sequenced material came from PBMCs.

The chain's CDR3 is CASRDTNQPQHF. In nucleotides, the CDR3 is TGTGCCAGCCGGGACACAAATCAGCCCCAGCATTTT. The V call is TRBV6-6, the J call TRBJ1-5; D is possibly TRBD1 (6 bases). V gave up 8 bases and J gave up 4 bases, with 9 bases separating them. Germline loops: CDR1 MNHNY, CDR2 SVGAGI (reference sequence). CDR3 length equals 12 residues.